A selection of T cell receptor beta chains follows, all from one sample in a study of CD8+ T cells in alopecia areata. Produced via immunoSEQ multiplex PCR; TCRdb's table is partial and in-frame only. The sample contains fewer than 150,000 clones, around 58% of which appear only once. The starting material was CD8+ T cells sorted from blood, obtained at week 4, from a patient treated with tofacitinib. The receptors were sampled from a human donor with alopecia areata. Both conserved end residues are part of each CDR3. A D gene is named only where the DNA matches it firmly. The size field is filled for only some rows; it gives once, few, many or a size class.

TRBJ1-2,NA,TRBV29-1,few,TGCAGCGTTTATGGTCTCGGTGGCTACACCTTC,CSVYGLGGYTF
TRBJ2-3,NA,TRBV29-1,NA,TGCAGCGTTGATGTGGGGACTAGCACAGATACGCAGTATTTT,CSVDVGTSTDTQYF
TRBJ1-1,TRBD1,TRBV9,NA,TGTGCCAGCAGCGCACAGGGGGCGAACACTGAAGCTTTCTTT,CASSAQGANTEAFF
TRBJ1-4,NA,TRBV4-3,NA,TGCGCCAGCAGCCAAGTAGCGGGGGTGGATGAAAAACTGTTTTTT,CASSQVAGVDEKLFF
TRBJ1-3,NA,TRBV30,NA,TGTGCCCTCCGCTCCTACAACTCTGGAAACACCATATATTTT,CALRSYNSGNTIYF
TRBJ1-1,TRBD1,TRBV27,few,TGTGCCAGCAGTTTCATAACGGACAGGTTCTCCACTGAAGCTTTCTTT,CASSFITDRFSTEAFF
TRBJ2-7,NA,TRBV7-9,few,TGTGCCAGCAGCTCTCACGACAGGCCCTACGAGCAGTACTTC,CASSSHDRPYEQYF
TRBJ2-3,NA,TRBV7-2,NA,TGTGCCAGCAGCTTATCACTAGTATCCCCCACAGATACGCAGTATTTT,CASSLSLVSPTDTQYF
TRBJ1-1,NA,TRBV29-1,NA,TGCAGCGTTGAAGATCCAGGGGTCCCATTTGAAGCTTTCTTT,CSVEDPGVPFEAFF
TRBJ2-5,TRBD1,TRBV7-9,NA,TGTGCCAGCAGCTCCAGACAGGGGGAGGAAGAGACCCAGTACTTC,CASSSRQGEEETQYF
TRBJ2-5,TRBD2,TRBV7-9,NA,TGTGCCAGCAGCTTAGAGTGGACTAGCGGAGAGACCCAGTACTTC,CASSLEWTSGETQYF
TRBJ1-1,NA,TRBV5-1,few,TGCGCCAGCAGCGTAACAGGGAACACTGAAGCTTTCTTT,CASSVTGNTEAFF
TRBJ1-1,NA,TRBV7-9,NA,TGTGCCAGCAGCTATAGGACCCCGGAAGCTTTCTTT,CASSYRTPEAFF
TRBJ1-2,NA,TRBV29-1,few,TGCAGCGTCGAGGCGGGCGGGAACTATGGCTACACCTTC,CSVEAGGNYGYTF
TRBJ1-6,NA,TRBV25-1,NA,TGTGCCAGCAGTGGGCCCGGTGGCGTTAATTCACCCCTCCACTTT,CASSGPGGVNSPLHF
TRBJ1-6,TRBD1,TRBV25-1,few,TGTGCCAGCAGTGAGGGACAGGGTAGGAATTCACCCCTCCACTTT,CASSEGQGRNSPLHF
TRBJ2-4,NA,TRBV11-2,NA,TGTGCCAGCAGCTTAGTGGACAAAAACATTCAGTACTTC,CASSLVDKNIQYF
TRBJ2-3,TRBD1,TRBV19,NA,TGTGCCAGTAGTATAAACCCGGGACAGGGGATCACAGATACGCAGTATTTT,CASSINPGQGITDTQYF
TRBJ2-5,NA,TRBV29-1,few,TGCAGCGGTTCCACCGGGGCCCAAGAGACCCAGTACTTC,CSGSTGAQETQYF
TRBJ1-1,NA,TRBV30,once,TGTGCCTGGAGTGTAGGGGCCGGGCACGCTTTCTTT,CAWSVGAGHAFF
TRBJ1-5,NA,TRBV5-1,NA,TGCGCCAGCCATAAGACCTTCCCATATAGCAATCAGCCCCAGCATTTT,CASHKTFPYSNQPQHF
TRBJ2-7,TRBD2,TRBV27,NA,TGTGCCAGCAGTTTATCTCCTAGCGGAGCCTACGAGCAGTACTTC,CASSLSPSGAYEQYF
TRBJ2-3,NA,TRBV29-1,NA,TGCAGCGTCGCAAACGCAGATACGCAGTATTTT,CSVANADTQYF
TRBJ1-1,NA,TRBV7-9,NA,TGTGCCAGCAGCCACCAGGGGACTGAAGCTTTCTTT,CASSHQGTEAFF
TRBJ2-3,NA,TRBV28,medium-sized,TGTGCCAGCAGTTCGGGGGATCTTAGCACAGATACGCAGTATTTT,CASSSGDLSTDTQYF
TRBJ2-5,NA,TRBV29-1,NA,TGCAGCGTTGGAAGACTAGAGGAGACCCAGTACTTC,CSVGRLEETQYF
TRBJ1-5,NA,TRBV7-9,NA,TGTGCCAGTTCACCGGAGTCCCAGGGCGCCAATCAGCCCCAGCATTTT,CASSPESQGANQPQHF
TRBJ1-1,TRBD1,TRBV4-3,once,TGCGCCAGCAGCCAAGATACCCCGGGACAGGCGAACACTGAAGCTTTCTTT,CASSQDTPGQANTEAFF
TRBJ1-1,NA,TRBV29-1,few,TGCAGCGCCGAGGGAGACACTGAAGCTTTCTTT,CSAEGDTEAFF
TRBJ2-7,NA,TRBV7-9,NA,TGTGCCAGCAGCCCTCAATATAGTTACGAGCAGTACTTC,CASSPQYSYEQYF
TRBJ2-1,TRBD1,TRBV29-1,NA,TGCAGCGTTCGGGACAGGGAAGTGCATGAGCAGTTCTTC,CSVRDREVHEQFF
TRBJ2-7,TRBD1,TRBV7-2,NA,TGTGCCAGCAGCACGACAGGGGCGAGCTCCTACGAGCAGTACTTC,CASSTTGASSYEQYF
TRBJ2-7,NA,TRBV30,NA,TGTGCCTGGAGTGACAACGACTCAGGGCCGTACTACGAGCAGTACTTC,CAWSDNDSGPYYEQYF
TRBJ1-6,NA,TRBV4-1,NA,TGCGCCAGCAGCCAAGATCAGGGGACGGTGAATTCACCCCTCCACTTT,CASSQDQGTVNSPLHF
TRBJ1-2,NA,TRBV30,NA,TGTGCCTGGAGTGTAATGGGGGGCTATGGCTACACCTTC,CAWSVMGGYGYTF
TRBJ2-7,NA,TRBV5-1,NA,TGCGCCAGCAGCACTGGACACAAATCCTACGAGCAGTACTTC,CASSTGHKSYEQYF
TRBJ2-7,NA,TRBV14,NA,TGTGCCAGCAGCCCGAGCCCCTACGAGCAGTACTTC,CASSPSPYEQYF
TRBJ1-4,NA,TRBV12-5,NA,TGTGCTAGTGGTTTTGGACAGAGTGTGGTATACAATGAAAAACTGTTTTTT,CASGFGQSVVYNEKLFF
TRBJ1-2,NA,TRBV29-1,NA,TGCAGCGTTGAGGATCAGAAACTCTATGGCTACACCTTC,CSVEDQKLYGYTF
TRBJ1-2,TRBD1,TRBV9,NA,TGTGCCAGCAGCCCCAGTGGGAGACAGGGAGTTTATGGCTACACCTTC,CASSPSGRQGVYGYTF
TRBJ1-1,TRBD1,TRBV29-1,NA,TGCAGCGTTACAGGGGTTTCGGACACTGAAGCTTTCTTT,CSVTGVSDTEAFF